What follows are 9 T cell receptor beta chains derived from one specimen sequenced in a study of blood T cell repertoires in COVID-19. Clones were read by immunoSEQ multiplex PCR, and TCRdb kept only the in-frame ones, dropping some. This sample yields about 120,000 clones, of which approximately 84% are seen a single time; around 7.5% belongs to the top ten. The sample was peripheral blood. The receptors here all came from a man in his 70s with active or convalescent COVID-19.

The chain has TRBV9 and TRBJ1-1; D is perhaps TRBD1 (6 bases). V shed 3 bases and J shed 4 bases, with 13 bases lying between them. Germline CDR1 and CDR2: SGDLS and YYNGEE. The CDR3 totals 14 residues. In DNA form, the CDR3 reads TGTGCCAGCAGCGCTTGGGGGGGCCCCACTGAAGCTTTCTTT. This gives the protein CASSAWGGPTEAFF.

This clone came up a few times. This chain joins TRBV4-2 and TRBJ1-6, with TRBD1 matching over 7 bases. With V trimmed by 1 base and J by 9 bases, 6 bases remained unmatched. Germline CDR1 is LGHNA and CDR2 is YNFKEQ. This CDR3 spans 15 amino acids. Here the CDR3 DNA reads TGTGCCAGCAGCCAAGTCGGCCAGGGGGGTTCACCCCTCCACTTT. Translation: CASSQVGQGGSPLHF.

This clone was detected only a few times. This sequence joins TRBV5-1 and TRBJ2-7; D remains ambiguous. This CDR3 region has 15 residues. The V end was cut by 1 base, the J end by 2 bases, with 13 bases between. Germline V CDR1 and CDR2: SGHRS, YFSETQ. The CDR3, as DNA: TGCGCCAGCAGCTTGCAGGCCACGGTCCCCTACGAGCAGTACTTC. It yields the protein CASSLQATVPYEQYF.

The chain recombines TRBV24-1 with TRBJ1-2; no definite D call. The germline gives CDR1 KGHDR, CDR2 SFDVKD. There are 15 residues in the CDR3. V was clipped by 2 bases and J by 7 bases, with 16 bases between them. The CDR3 coding sequence is TGTGCCACCAGTGATTCAAATGGAGGGTACACTGGCTACACCTTC. It codes for CATSDSNGGYTGYTF.

The chain uses TRBV19 and TRBJ1-3, with a weak D call TRBD1 (5 bases). CDR1 is LNHDA, CDR2 SQIVND, per germline (reference sequence). The CDR3 totals 14 residues. Trimming took off 7 bases at V and 2 bases at J, with 12 bases between the two ends. CDR3 amino acids: CASIPRAPGNTIYF. CDR3 nucleotides: TGTGCCAGTATTCCCAGGGCCCCTGGAAACACCATATATTTT.

The V call is TRBV24-1, the J call TRBJ2-3; TRBD2 might be the D (6 bases). The germline CDR1 and CDR2 sequences are KGHDR and SFDVKD. V lost 4 bases and J lost 8, with 27 bases in between. CDR3 length equals 18 residues. The CDR3 is CATSESGTAVRDRGTQYF. CDR3 DNA sequence: TGTGCCACCAGTGAATCCGGGACTGCGGTGAGAGATCGAGGTACGCAGTATTTT.

Turning to this clone: Other DNA sequences in this specimen translate into the identical CDR3. The chain uses TRBV6-5 and TRBJ2-3; 8 nucleotides align to TRBD1. Germline V gene lookup returns CDR1 MNHEY and CDR2 SVGAGI. V trimming: 6 bases; J trimming: 4 bases; junction bases outside the gene matches: 6. The CDR3 loop spans 14 amino acids. The CDR3 is CASSRGRGSDTQYF. The CDR3 region has the DNA TGTGCCAGCAGCAGGGGGCGAGGGTCAGATACGCAGTATTTT.

The chain recombines TRBV10-3 with TRBJ2-3, with a possible D match to TRBD2 (6 bases). CDR1 ENHRY and CDR2 SYGVKD come from the germline V gene. This CDR3 has 13 amino acids. Trimming took 7 bases from V and 3 from J, leaving 11 bases between them. The CDR3 here is CAIKTSLTDTQYF. CDR3 nucleotides: TGTGCCATCAAAACTAGCCTGACAGATACGCAGTATTTT.

The count of this clone is one. The rearrangement joins TRBV15 to TRBJ1-6; D not certain. The CDR3 has 15 residues. Between the trimmed V and J ends, which lost 1 base and 7 bases, there was a span of 11 bases. Germline V gene sequence: CDR1 LNHNV, CDR2 YYDKDF (reference sequence). The CDR3 DNA reads TGTGCCACCAGCAGAGTAGATTTTTCGAATTCACCCCTCCACTTT. Protein product: CATSRVDFSNSPLHF.